The clone carrying this TCR beta chain was counted a single time. No antigen is known for it. Researchers ran the PCR with 60 Vbeta and 13 Jbeta primers. Generated by immunoSEQ multiplex PCR, the TCRdb table keeps only in-frame clones and is missing some. The sample has around 150,000 clones, 75% to 80% seen once. This sample was included in a study of cytomegalovirus exposure and HLA in healthy donors. Study-wide results and caveats: Later analysis suggested most CMV-associated TCR beta chains were HLA-restricted. Cytomegalovirus-associated TCR beta chains were listed, numbering some 180.

Sequencing was carried out using PBMCs. The receptor was isolated from a male donor in good health and CMV-seronegative.

In nucleotides, the CDR3 is TGTGCCAGCAGCTTCCCGGGAGGGCGAAATGAGCAGTTCTTC. Translating it yields CASSFPGGRNEQFF. V and J are TRBV7-3 and TRBJ2-1, with 8 bases that match TRBD2. Germline V lookup: CDR1 SGHTA, CDR2 FQGTGA. Germline trimming cut 3 bases from V and 7 bases from J; bases unmatched to any gene: 5. The CDR3 spans 14 residues.